Here is one T cell receptor beta chain with its context. Antigen unknown. The entry originates in a study of T-cell memory formation after mild COVID-19. For the study at large: The study found TCR clusters largely donor specific. Findings of the study overall: Of the contracting clones, CD4+ ones lay mainly in CM and EM, and CD8+ ones in EMRA. Whereas later expanders leaned CD4+, clones contracting day 15 to 85 showed a balanced CD4/CD8 makeup. That cross-reactive memory joined was suggested by some responding clones appearing in pre-infection memory.

TCRdb passed the 5' RACE reads through MiXCR, listing each CDR3 protein once. The table has some 600,000 distinct CDR3 sequences, 17% seen once; the top ten hold roughly 7.7%. This CDR3 comprises 16 residues. V lost 8 bases, J lost 5 bases, and 16 bases stayed unmatched. CDR1 and CDR2 from the germline V gene are MNHNY and SVGAGI (reference sequence). Sequenced: PBMCs or a T cell subset sorted from them (not recorded which). The chain combines TRBV6-6 with TRBJ2-3; TRBD2 aligns across 7 bases. The sequence derives from an adult woman who had mild COVID-19 (a few samples of this study predate the infection). Cell type and time point are not known. CDR3 bases: TGTGCCAGCCGCCCCGAGCGGGATATGGGTGGAGATACGCAGTATTTT. Amino acids: CASRPERDMGGDTQYF.